A selection of T cell receptor beta chains follows, all from one sample in a study of T cell responses to AZD1222 COVID-19 vaccine. The assay was immunoSEQ multiplex PCR, and TCRdb's table has in-frame clones only and misses some. There are around 79,000 clones in the sample; about 90% occur only once, and more than 1.3% lies in the top ten. Sequenced material: peripheral blood, taken on day 0 of AZD1222 vaccination. These receptors were taken from an adult in good health. The CDR3 runs from the conserved cysteine through the conserved F or W. D genes are given only for firm matches. Size is omitted from some rows. Given values are once, few, many or a class for expanded clones.

J | V | D | size | DNA | CDR3
TRBJ2-1 | TRBV7-2 | . | few | TGTGCCAGCAGCTTAGCGGGGCTAGAGGGTGAGCAGTTCTTC | CASSLAGLEGEQFF
TRBJ1-2 | TRBV7-9 | . | . | TGTGCCAGCAGCCGAGACACGCTTAACTATGGCTACACCTTC | CASSRDTLNYGYTF
TRBJ2-7 | TRBV7-9 | . | . | TGTGCCAGCAGCCGCGCGGGTGGCGGGGCCTACGAGCAGTACTTC | CASSRAGGGAYEQYF
TRBJ1-1 | TRBV7-8 | . | . | TGTGCCAGCAGCTTTTGGGCGGTGAACACTGAAGCTTTCTTT | CASSFWAVNTEAFF
TRBJ2-5 | TRBV18 | . | once | TGTGCCAGCTCACCTGCGGGGACGGGACAAGAGACCCAGTACTTC | CASSPAGTGQETQYF
TRBJ2-1 | TRBV6-2/TRBV6-3 | TRBD2 | . | TGTGCCAGCAGTTCAGCTAGCGGACCCAGGAGCAATGAGCAGTTCTTC | CASSSASGPRSNEQFF
TRBJ1-1 | TRBV7-3 | . | once | TGTGCCAGCAGCTTAAGTCTGAACACTGAAGCTTTCTTT | CASSLSLNTEAFF
TRBJ1-1 | TRBV5-6 | TRBD1 | . | TGTGCCAGCAGTCGACAGGGAGAGAACACTGAAGCTTTCTTT | CASSRQGENTEAFF
TRBJ1-2 | TRBV6-2/TRBV6-3 | . | few | TGTGCCAGCAGCCTAAATATGGATAACTATGGCTACACCTTC | CASSLNMDNYGYTF
TRBJ2-2 | TRBV7-6 | TRBD2 | . | TGTGCCAGCAGCTTAGCCCTAAGGACTAGCGGGATACGAACCGCGAACACCGGGGAGCTGTTTTTT | CASSLALRTSGIRTANTGELFF
TRBJ1-3 | TRBV19 | . | . | TGTGCCAGTAGCGTGCTGGGCTCTGGAAACACCATATATTTT | CASSVLGSGNTIYF
TRBJ1-1 | TRBV2 | . | few | TGTGCCAGCAGAACACAATGGAACACTGAAGCTTTCTTT | CASRTQWNTEAFF
TRBJ1-2 | TRBV19 | . | . | TGTGCCAGCAGGGCCGACCATTTACACTATGGCTACACCTTC | CASRADHLHYGYTF
TRBJ2-1 | TRBV14 | . | . | TGTGCCAGCAGCCAAGTATCAGGGCTGGCGGGAAGGTACAATGAGCAGTTCTTC | CASSQVSGLAGRYNEQFF
TRBJ2-3 | TRBV6-5 | . | . | TGTGCCAGCAAAGGGCCTGCCGGGGCGCAGTATTTT | CASKGPAGAQYF
TRBJ1-5 | TRBV28 | . | . | TGTGCCAGCAGTTTTCGGGGGCAGGGAGGGACTCAGCCCCAGCATTTT | CASSFRGQGGTQPQHF
TRBJ2-2 | TRBV9 | . | . | TGTGCCAGCAGCGTCCGGGACGGTGGAGCCGGGGAGCTGTTTTTT | CASSVRDGGAGELFF
TRBJ2-7 | TRBV2 | TRBD1 | . | TGTGCCACCATGAGGGACAGTTCAAGAGAGCAGTACTTC | CATMRDSSREQYF
TRBJ1-1 | TRBV7-9 | . | . | TGTGCCAGCACCTCCACCGGGGCTTTCGACACTGAAGCTTTCTTT | CASTSTGAFDTEAFF
TRBJ2-2 | TRBV9 | . | . | TGTGCCAGCAGCCCATTGAACACCGGGGAGCTGTTTTTT | CASSPLNTGELFF
TRBJ2-2 | TRBV6-4 | TRBD2 | . | TGTGCCAGCAGTGAGACTAGCGGGGGCACCGGGGAGCTGTTTTTT | CASSETSGGTGELFF
TRBJ1-1 | TRBV29-1 | . | . | TGCAGCGTTGAAAGGGTTGTGAACACTGAAGCTTTCTTT | CSVERVVNTEAFF
TRBJ1-3 | TRBV6-6 | . | . | TGTGCCAGCACCGGGACGGAATCTCGAAACACCATATATTTT | CASTGTESRNTIYF
TRBJ1-5 | TRBV7-2 | . | . | TGTGCCAGCAGCGCTACACTTAGCAATCAGCCCCAGCATTTT | CASSATLSNQPQHF
TRBJ2-3 | TRBV7-3 | TRBD2 | . | TGTGCCAGCAGCCCAGCGGGGCACACAGATACGCAGTATTTT | CASSPAGHTDTQYF
TRBJ1-1 | TRBV7-9 | . | once | TGTGCCAGCAGCTTAAGGGAAGGACAAAACACTGAAGCTTTCTTT | CASSLREGQNTEAFF
TRBJ1-1 | TRBV20-1 | . | . | TGCAGTGCTAATCCGGGCCCGGAAGCTTTCTTT | CSANPGPEAFF
TRBJ1-3 | TRBV2 | . | . | TGTGCCAGCAGTGAGGGGTTTTCTGGAAACACCATATATTTT | CASSEGFSGNTIYF
TRBJ2-7 | TRBV11-2 | . | . | TGTGCCAGCAGCTTAGTCCCCCAGGGATTCCGCTACGAGCAGTACTTC | CASSLVPQGFRYEQYF
TRBJ1-3 | TRBV7-2 | TRBD1 | . | TGTGCCAGCAGCCCCCAGGGGGCGCTTGGAAACACCATATATTTT | CASSPQGALGNTIYF
TRBJ1-1 | TRBV9 | . | once | TGTGCCAGCAGCGTAGGTGTTGACAGAAGGAACACTGAAGCTTTCTTT | CASSVGVDRRNTEAFF
TRBJ1-1 | TRBV30 | . | . | TGTGCCTGGAGTGTAAGGGGACGGGGACGCACTGAAGCTTTCTTT | CAWSVRGRGRTEAFF
TRBJ1-3 | TRBV6-5 | . | . | TGTGCCAGCAGTTTCTCGGCTCAGGGGACTGGAAACACCATATATTTT | CASSFSAQGTGNTIYF
TRBJ2-7 | TRBV27 | . | few | TGTGCCAGCATAAGTCAATCCGAGCAGTACTTC | CASISQSEQYF
TRBJ2-5 | TRBV14 | TRBD1 | . | TGTGCCAGCAGCCGCGGCGGGACAGGGCACCAAGAGACCCAGTACTTC | CASSRGGTGHQETQYF
TRBJ2-3 | TRBV7-9 | . | . | TGTGCCAGCAGCATGGGGGCGGCGGGACCCACAGATACGCAGTATTTT | CASSMGAAGPTDTQYF